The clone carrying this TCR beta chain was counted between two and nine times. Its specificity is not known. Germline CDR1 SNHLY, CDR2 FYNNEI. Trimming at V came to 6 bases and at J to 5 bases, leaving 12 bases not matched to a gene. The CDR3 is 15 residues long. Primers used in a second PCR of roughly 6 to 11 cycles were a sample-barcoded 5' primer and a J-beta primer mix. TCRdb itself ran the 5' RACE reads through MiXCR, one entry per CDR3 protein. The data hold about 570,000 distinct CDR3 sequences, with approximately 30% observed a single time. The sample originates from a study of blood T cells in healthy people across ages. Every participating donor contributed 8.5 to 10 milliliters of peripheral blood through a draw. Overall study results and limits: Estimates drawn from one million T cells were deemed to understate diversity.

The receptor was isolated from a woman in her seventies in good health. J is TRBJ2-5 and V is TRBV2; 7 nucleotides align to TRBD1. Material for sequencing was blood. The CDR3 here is CASRLQGIELETQYF. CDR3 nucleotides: TGTGCCAGCAGGTTACAGGGGATCGAACTGGAGACCCAGTACTTC. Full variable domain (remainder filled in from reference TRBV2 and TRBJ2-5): EPEVTQTPSHQVTQMGQEVILRCVPISNHLYFYWYRQILGQKVEFLVSFYNNEISEKSEIFDDQFSVERPDGSNFTLKIRSTKLEDSAMYFCASRLQGIELETQYFGPGTRLLVL.